This passage covers 9 T cell receptor beta chains from one sample sequenced in a study of regulatory T cells in long-lasting Graves disease. Time point in this sample: newly diagnosed GD, antithyroid drugs for less than 3 months. PBMCs were the source of the RNA used for TCR sequencing. TCR beta libraries were built with iRepertoire HTBI primers and Arm-PCR of CDR3 regions. TCRdb reprocessed the multiplex PCR reads via MiXCR and lists one record per CDR3 protein. This table holds hundreds of thousands of distinct CDR3 sequences, approximately 15% found once. These data were also filed under a second study, of T cells in Graves' hyperthyroidism and ophthalmopathy.

The specimen comprised peripheral blood mononuclear cells (PBMCs), sampled at new diagnosis, from a patient treated with antithyroid drugs. The receptor source for this set is a man aged 40-50 years with Graves disease.

This clonotype was seen at least ten times. The chain carries TRBV2 and TRBJ2-1; the D gene is possibly TRBD2 (6 bases). Trimming stripped 10 bases from V and 7 bases from J, with 17 bases between. Germline loops: CDR1 SNHLY, CDR2 FYNNEI. The CDR3 runs to 13 residues. The CDR3 region is CATMAGSNNEQFF. CDR3 coding DNA: TGTGCCACCATGGCGGGGAGTAATAATGAGCAGTTCTTC.

The chain joins TRBV7-9 to TRBJ2-1, with 8 bases that match TRBD1. The trim removed 0 bases at V and 2 bases at J, leaving 9 bases unmatched. Germline values: CDR1 SEHNR, CDR2 FQNEAQ (reference sequence). This CDR3 is built from 18 residues. The chain's CDR3 is CASSLAYRQGKAYNEQFF. The CDR3, as DNA: TGTGCCAGCAGCTTAGCTTACCGACAGGGGAAGGCCTACAATGAGCAGTTCTTC. Combining the CDR3 with reference TRBV7-9 and TRBJ2-1 gives the whole variable domain DTGVSQNPRHKITKRGQNVTFRCDPISEHNRLYWYRQTLGQGPEFLTYFQNEAQLEKSRLLSDRFSAERPKGSFSTLEIQRTEQGDSAMYLCASSLAYRQGKAYNEQFFGPGTRLTVL.

The chain couples TRBV28 to TRBJ2-7, with a tentative D call TRBD2 (5 bases). Trimming cost V 8 bases and J 3 bases, with 11 bases left between them. There are 12 residues in the CDR3. The germline V gene encodes CDR1 MDHEN and CDR2 SYDVKM. The CDR3 loop reads CASLARGYEQYF. The CDR3 DNA reads as TGTGCCAGCCTTGCCCGGGGCTACGAGCAGTACTTC. The variable domain in full, with the rest retrieved from reference TRBV28 and TRBJ2-7, is DVKVTQSSRYLVKRTGEKVFLECVQDMDHENMFWYRQDPGLGLRLIYFSYDVKMKEKGDIPEGYSVSREKKERFSLILESASTNQTSMYLCASLARGYEQYFGPGTRLTVT.

V is TRBV27 and J is TRBJ2-7, with 7 positions matching TRBD2. The CDR3 contains 14 residues. Trimming at V came to 2 bases and at J to 7 bases, leaving 8 bases not matched to a gene. Germline lookup yields CDR1 MNHEY and CDR2 SMNVEV (reference sequence). DNA for the CDR3: TGTGCCAGCAGTTTAGTTCTAGCGGCTGGGGAGCAGTACTTC. Its translation is CASSLVLAAGEQYF.

In its sample, this clonotype was seen many times. The chain has TRBV18 and TRBJ1-4; a possible D gene is TRBD1 (6 bases). Germline-derived CDR1 and CDR2 are KGHSH and LQKENI. The CDR3 covers 15 residues. V gave up 5 bases and J gave up 7 bases, with 17 bases separating them. CDR3 nucleotide sequence: TGTGCCAGCTCAGCGAACAGGGCAGCGGGTGAAAAACTGTTTTTT. Its translation is CASSANRAAGEKLFF.

In its sample, this clonotype was seen many times. This sequence joins TRBV2 and TRBJ2-3; 15 bases are a match to TRBD2. CDR3 length equals 16 residues. Per germline, CDR1 SNHLY and CDR2 FYNNEI. The junction had 3 bases not matched to a gene; V was cut back by 8 bases and J by 0 bases. The CDR3 here is CASGGLAGGSTDTQYF. The CDR3 DNA follows: TGTGCCAGCGGGGGACTAGCGGGGGGAAGCACAGATACGCAGTATTTT.

CDR3 protein: CASSPYIGRGEGYTF. The DNA of the CDR3 is TGTGCCAGCAGTCCCTATATAGGGAGGGGAGAAGGCTACACCTTC. The chain is built from TRBV27 and TRBJ1-2; tentatively, D is TRBD1 (5 bases). V dropped 5 bases and J dropped 8 bases, with 21 bases sitting between them. Germline CDR1 and CDR2: MNHEY and SMNVEV (reference sequence). The CDR3 spans 15 residues.

Ten or more counts support this clonotype. The chain has TRBV4-1 and TRBJ2-5; possibly TRBD2 for D (7 bases). The V end lost 4 bases, the J end lost 4 bases, and 10 bases lay between the germline ends. In germline, CDR1 is MGHRA, CDR2 YSYEKL. The CDR3 spans 13 residues. The DNA of the CDR3 is TGCGCCAGCAGCCCACGGGGGGCAGAGACCCAGTACTTC. Its protein product is CASSPRGAETQYF.

This clonotype was seen many times. The chain links TRBV3-1 to TRBJ1-4, with D possibly being TRBD1 (5 bases). The V end lost 0 bases, the J end lost 8 bases, and 22 bases lay between the germline ends. This CDR3 has 18 amino acids. Germline CDR1 reads LGHDT; CDR2 reads YNNKEL (reference sequence). The CDR3 bases are TGTGCCAGCAGCCAAGAATGGGGTGCAGGGCGGATGGAGGAAAAACTGTTTTTT. Its protein product is CASSQEWGAGRMEEKLFF.